The following is a T cell receptor beta chain sequence with its context. Its antigen is unidentified. The data are from a study of cytomegalovirus exposure and HLA in healthy donors. Study-wide results and limits: One variant, a missense change in DCLRE1C, was linked in a later analysis to TCR beta V- and J-gene trimming.

The study ran its PCR with 60 Vbeta and 13 Jbeta primers. In the study's own analysis: In a later analysis, around 10 million of around 75 million unique beta chains occurred in at least two donors. The data were produced by immunoSEQ multiplex PCR, yet TCRdb's version contains in-frame clones alone and is incomplete. The DNA was the basis for D and trimming; V, J and clone size are from that table. With 150,000 to 200,000 clones in the sample, the ten largest clones hold roughly 1.9%. This CDR3 is built from 16 residues. Germline values: CDR1 LGHNA, CDR2 YSLEER. V lost 4 bases to trimming and J lost 4 bases, with 16 bases between them.

The TCR originated in a man aged 30 to 45 in good health and CMV-seronegative. This rearrangement joins TRBV4-3 to TRBJ2-2; D may be TRBD1 (5 bases). Sample: PBMCs. CDR3 sequence: CASSPIDTQGTGELFF. The CDR3 DNA reads TGCGCCAGCAGCCCCATCGACACCCAGGGCACCGGGGAGCTGTTTTTT.